This TCR beta chain comes out of a study of blood T cell repertoires in COVID-19. The table came from immunoSEQ multiplex PCR; TCRdb's copy has only in-frame clones and leaves some out. This sample has approximately 100,000 clones, with 70% to 90% found just once. The CDR3 has 14 amino acids. Trimming took off 5 bases at V and 7 bases at J, with 15 bases between the two ends. The germline CDR1 and CDR2 sequences are LNHDA and SQIVND (reference sequence). This TCR was recovered from a man aged 70-80 years with acute or convalescent COVID-19. The genes are TRBV19 and TRBJ1-5; D may be TRBD1 (6 bases). Sample: peripheral blood. The CDR3 loop reads CASSPQGPGQPQHF. The DNA of the CDR3 is TGTGCCAGTAGTCCACAGGGTCCGGGGCAGCCCCAGCATTTT.